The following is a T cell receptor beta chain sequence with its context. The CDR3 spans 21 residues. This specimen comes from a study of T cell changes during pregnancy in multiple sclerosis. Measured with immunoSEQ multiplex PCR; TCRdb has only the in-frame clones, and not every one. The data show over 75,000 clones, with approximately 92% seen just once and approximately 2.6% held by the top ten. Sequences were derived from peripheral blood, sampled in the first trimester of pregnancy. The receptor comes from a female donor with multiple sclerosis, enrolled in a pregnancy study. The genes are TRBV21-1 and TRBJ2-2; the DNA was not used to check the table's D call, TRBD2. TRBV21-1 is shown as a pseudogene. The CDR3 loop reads CASSDPDGRTTLEPWTGELFF. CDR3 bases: TGTGCCAGCAGCGACCCCGACGGACGGACTACCCTGGAGCCTTGGACCGGGGAGCTGTTTTTT.